The 13 T cell receptor beta chains in this list originate from one sample, sequenced in a study of Ad26.COV2.S vaccination and SARS-CoV-2 variants. Using immunoSEQ multiplex PCR, the repertoire was profiled, and TCRdb retains in-frame clones only, with some absent. Of roughly 420,000 clones listed, roughly 89% were seen once; the top ten hold just over 2.5%. Described treatment: around 19 received Ad26.COV2.S at low or high dose, single or two shots; 5 received placebo; per-sample allocation not given. Specimens were obtained on day 63 following the first vaccine or placebo injection. The input for sequencing was peripheral blood, taken in a trial of Ad26.COV2.S vaccine versus placebo. The source is a person between 18 and 59 years old who received the Ad26.COV2.S COVID-19 vaccine or a placebo.

This chain uses TRBV29-1 with TRBJ2-5, with unresolved D. The CDR3 sequence is 12 residues long. The V gene's germline CDR1 is SQVTM and CDR2 ANQGSEA. V shed 4 bases and J shed 4 bases, with 10 bases lying between them. CDR3 sequence reads: CSVGNSPETQYF. The CDR3 DNA is TGCAGCGTTGGAAACAGCCCAGAGACCCAGTACTTC.

The chain combines TRBV20-1 with TRBJ1-2; a possible D gene is TRBD1 (5 bases). Germline values: CDR1 DFQATT, CDR2 SNEGSKA (reference sequence). This CDR3 has 14 residues. V gave up 3 bases and J gave up 5 bases, with 16 bases separating them. The CDR3 DNA reads TGCAGTGCTAGTGAAGAAGCCAGGGCGTATGGCTACACCTTC. Amino acids: CSASEEARAYGYTF.

V usage is TRBV19 and J usage is TRBJ2-4; D possibly matches TRBD1 or TRBD2 (5 bases each). CDR1 and CDR2 from the germline V gene are LNHDA and SQIVND (reference sequence). Deletions cut 0 bases from V and 9 bases from J, with 18 bases between. This CDR3 spans 16 amino acids. CDR3 nucleotide sequence: TGTGCCAGTAGTATAGACACCGGGACCGTCGGAGGCATTCAGTACTTC. This encodes CASSIDTGTVGGIQYF.

The genes are TRBV19 and TRBJ2-2; D is unresolved. The CDR3 sequence is 15 residues long. The germline CDR1 and CDR2 sequences are LNHDA and SQIVND (reference sequence). Between the trimmed V and J ends, which lost 0 bases and 6 bases, there was a span of 11 bases. CDR3 DNA: TGTGCCAGTAGTATAGATCCCCTAAACCCCGGGGAGCTGTTTTTT. As protein: CASSIDPLNPGELFF.

This chain connects TRBV18 to TRBJ1-4, with D tentatively TRBD1 (5 bases). The CDR3 is 17 residues long. The V gene lost 4 bases and the J gene lost 5 bases, with 20 bases spanning the gap. The germline CDR1 and CDR2 sequences are KGHSH and LQKENI. The CDR3 bases are TGTGCCAGCTCACGAGTGGCGCGGGGGGGAACGAATGAAAAACTGTTTTTT. Protein product: CASSRVARGGTNEKLFF.

The CDR3 loop reads CASSQGASDFGDEQYF. CDR3 nucleotide sequence: TGTGCCAGCAGCCAGGGCGCCTCGGATTTTGGGGACGAGCAGTACTTC. J is TRBJ2-7 and V is TRBV3-1 (or the pseudogene TRBV3-2); unclear D gene. The CDR3 is 16 amino acids. Germline values: CDR1 LGHDT, CDR2 YNNKEL (reference sequence). V was clipped by 3 bases and J by 5 bases, with 20 bases between them.

The chain has TRBV27 and TRBJ2-3, with D possibly TRBD2 on 6 matching bases. The CDR3 contains 13 residues. The V end was cut by 6 bases, the J end by 4 bases, with 11 bases between. Germline V CDR1 and CDR2: MNHEY, SMNVEV (reference sequence). The CDR3 DNA reads TGTGCCAGCAGGGGAGGTCGAGCAGATACGCAGTATTTT. Translated: CASRGGRADTQYF.

The genes are TRBV6-4 and TRBJ1-4, with no clear D. This CDR3 contains 16 residues. Germline CDR1 MRHNA, CDR2 SNTAGT. V was pared by 6 bases and J by 1 base, with 15 bases between. The CDR3 here is CASRDGASITNEKLFF. The CDR3 nucleotides read TGTGCCAGCAGAGACGGCGCCTCTATAACTAATGAAAAACTGTTTTTT.

This chain uses TRBV6-2 or TRBV6-3 with TRBJ2-7; D not certain. Germline V gene data show CDR1 as MNHEY and CDR2 as SVGEGT. V was pared by 2 bases and J by 3 bases, with 11 bases between. This CDR3 comprises 14 residues. CDR3 DNA: TGTGCCAGCAGTTACGGGCGATTTATCTACGAGCAGTACTTC. Translating it yields CASSYGRFIYEQYF.

The chain recombines TRBV7-2 with TRBJ1-2; 8 positions agree with TRBD1. The length of the CDR3 is 14 residues. Germline trimming cut 5 bases from V and 5 bases from J; bases unmatched to any gene: 7. Germline values: CDR1 SGHTA, CDR2 FQGNSA. CDR3 coding DNA: TGTGCCAGCAGCGACGGGACAGGAAGATATGGCTACACCTTC. Encoded protein: CASSDGTGRYGYTF. The variable domain in full, with the rest retrieved from reference TRBV7-2 and TRBJ1-2, is GAGVSQSPSNKVTEKGKDVELRCDPISGHTALYWYRQSLGQGLEFLIYFQGNSAPDKSGLPSDRFSAERTGGSVSTLTIQRTQQEDSAVYLCASSDGTGRYGYTFGSGTRLTVV.

This sequence joins TRBV6-5 and TRBJ2-1, with D perhaps TRBD2 (6 bases). V was cut by 0 bases and J by 1 base, with 10 bases left in between. The CDR3 sequence is 16 residues long. Germline V gene sequence: CDR1 MNHEY, CDR2 SVGAGI. The CDR3 DNA reads TGTGCCAGCAGTTACTCCCCTGCGGGATCCTACAATGAGCAGTTCTTC. Protein: CASSYSPAGSYNEQFF.

The chain recombines TRBV2 with TRBJ2-7; 7 nucleotides agree with TRBD2. Unmatched junction bases numbered 5, after V lost 5 bases and J lost 4 bases. Germline CDR1 and CDR2: SNHLY and FYNNEI. This CDR3 region has 13 residues. This chain's CDR3 is CASSPLARYEQYV. The CDR3 DNA sequence: TGTGCCAGCAGTCCACTAGCGAGATACGAGCAGTACGTC.

The rearrangement uses TRBV19 and TRBJ1-5; D may be TRBD1 (6 bases). The germline V gene encodes CDR1 LNHDA and CDR2 SQIVND (reference sequence). V was pared by 11 bases and J by 1 base, with 15 bases between. CDR3 length equals 14 residues. Written as DNA, the CDR3 is TGTGCCGTAAATGGGGGGGCGAGCAATCAGCCCCAGCATTTT. Amino acids: CAVNGGASNQPQHF.